Below are 4 T cell receptor beta chains sequenced from a single sample in a study of blood T cell repertoires in COVID-19. Assay used: immunoSEQ multiplex PCR; TCRdb lists only in-frame clones, some missing. The sample lists around 260,000 clones; around 86% were seen once. The specimen was peripheral blood. These TCRs come from a man between 18 and 29 years old with active or convalescent COVID-19.

The CDR3, as DNA: TGTGCCTGGGGCAAAGGGGAGGGAGATACGCAGTATTTT. This sequence encodes CAWGKGEGDTQYF. This sequence joins TRBV30 and TRBJ2-3, with TRBD2 matching 7 bases. Germline V gene data show CDR1 as GTSNPN and CDR2 as SVGIG (reference sequence). This CDR3 is built from 13 residues. J gave up 5 bases and V 5 bases, and 7 bases lay outside the gene matches.

The CDR3 loop reads CASSPIRDSRPNSPLHF. In DNA form, the CDR3 reads TGTGCCAGCAGTCCAATCCGGGACAGCAGGCCAAATTCACCCCTCCACTTT. The V call is TRBV27, the J call TRBJ1-6; 7 bases fit TRBD1. V dropped 5 bases and J dropped 7; count of bases not matched to a gene: 14. The CDR3 sequence is 17 residues long. Germline CDR1 reads MNHEY; CDR2 reads SMNVEV (reference sequence).

V and J are TRBV30 and TRBJ2-7; possibly TRBD1 for D (6 bases). V was shortened by 2 bases and J by 2 bases, with 13 bases between the two germline ends. The germline V gene encodes CDR1 GTSNPN and CDR2 SVGIG (reference sequence). This CDR3 has 14 residues. The CDR3 bases are TGTGCCTGGAGTTCATGGGACACAACCTACGAGCAGTACTTC. Translation: CAWSSWDTTYEQYF.

V usage is TRBV7-2 and J usage is TRBJ1-4, with a tentative D call TRBD1 (5 bases). The CDR3 is 14 residues long. CDR1 SGHTA and CDR2 FQGNSA come from the germline V gene. V lost 5 bases to trimming and J lost 2 bases, with 9 bases between them. Here the CDR3 reads CASSRTSTNEKLFF. CDR3 in DNA: TGTGCCAGCAGCAGGACATCTACTAATGAAAAACTGTTTTTT.